The subject of this entry is one TCR beta chain. The antigen is not known. It was RNA transcripts that yielded the amplified TCR beta CDR3 regions. TCR CDR3 underwent first-round RT-PCR with the HTBI primer set. One entry per CDR3 protein results from TCRdb running MiXCR on the multiplex PCR reads. The sample includes hundreds of thousands of distinct CDR3 sequences, 45% of them seen just once. CDR1 is SGHAT and CDR2 is FQNNGV in the germline V gene. V was shortened by 1 base and J by 1 base, with 10 bases between the two germline ends. The CDR3 loop spans 15 amino acids. This sample is part of a study of T cells in Graves' hyperthyroidism and ophthalmopathy. Whole-study findings and limits: Within blood appeared most thyroid clonotypes that had expanded above 0.001. It was a median roughly 6.5 months before onset that the model predicted ophthalmopathy.

The clonotype originates from an adult man with Graves' disease, either hyperthyroidism or ophthalmopathy (not recorded which). The source material was peripheral blood or thyroid tissue (not recorded which). The chain uses TRBV11-2 and TRBJ1-2, with D possibly matching TRBD1 (6 bases). CDR3 DNA: TGTGCCAGCAGCTTAGGGACAGAACTTAACTATGGCTACACCTTC. Encoded protein: CASSLGTELNYGYTF.